This T cell receptor (beta chain) emerged from a study of PD-L1 blockade in urothelial cancer. Background on the study: There were a median of about 140,000 T cells in blood samples.

As concerns this clone: The antigen remains undetermined.

Sequencing was performed with immunoSEQ multiplex PCR; in TCRdb, only in-frame clones are kept and a portion is missing. The sample lists around 120,000 clones; roughly 89% were seen once. General study points: When measured at 3 weeks, tumor-associated blood clones expanded more in durable-benefit patients.

Indicated time point: peripheral blood 6 weeks after treatment start. Patients had locally advanced or metastatic urothelial carcinoma. Each patient supplied 1 to 8 pretreatment and on-treatment samples. The specimen comprised PBMCs, sampled around atezolizumab (anti-PD-L1) treatment. The source is a man in his fifties or sixties with urothelial cancer.

For the CDR3, the DNA is TGTGCCAGCAGTTTATCAAGGACAGGGACCTACACAGATACGCAGTATTTT. It encodes CASSLSRTGTYTDTQYF. The genes are TRBV28 and TRBJ2-3; 8 bases line up with TRBD1. J gave up 2 bases and V 1 base, and 8 bases lay outside the gene matches. CDR3 length: 17 amino acids. Germline CDR1 reads MDHEN; CDR2 reads SYDVKM.